This TCR beta chain is drawn from a study of radiotherapy plus CTLA-4 blockade in lung cancer. On the study more broadly: Among all patients, around 18% showed objective responses, while about 34% had disease control.

The repertoire was sequenced with immunoSEQ multiplex PCR; TCRdb's copy has only in-frame clones and lacks some. The sample has about 38,000 clones, about three quarters seen once; the top ten hold under 10%. This clone occurred a few times. Its specificity is not known. The study treated chemo-refractory metastatic non-small-cell lung cancer patients with focal radiation plus ipilimumab CTLA-4 blockade. Overall study findings and caveats: Clones of tumor-derived TCRs expanded in blood after radiotherapy plus ipilimumab. It was early blood T cell clone dynamics, with interferon-beta, that reportedly best predicted response.

The length of the CDR3 is 14 residues. The germline V and J ends were trimmed by 0 bases and 9 bases, with 12 bases remaining between them. Germline V gene data show CDR1 as MGHRA and CDR2 as YSYEKL. The specimen was peripheral blood, collected from a patient treated with radiotherapy plus ipilimumab. This chain links TRBV4-1 with TRBJ2-1; no reliable D call. This TCR was recovered from a human donor with non-small cell lung cancer who had stable disease on radiotherapy plus ipilimumab. The CDR3 here is CASSQEVVQVEQFF. The CDR3 DNA reads TGCGCCAGCAGCCAAGAAGTGGTGCAGGTTGAGCAGTTCTTC.